These T cell receptor beta chains were read from a single sample in a study of CD8 T cells in Susac syndrome. TCRdb processed the immunoSEQ multiplex PCR reads anew with MiXCR; each CDR3 protein has one entry. This repertoire shows 200,000 to 250,000 distinct CDR3 sequences, about 94% found once; its top ten account for 0.15%. The sequencing input was CD4+ T cells from PBMCs. The receptors derive from a human donor with Susac syndrome. Each CDR3 is given with its conserved first and last residue. A D gene is named only where the DNA matches it firmly. Size tells how often a clone was seen (once, few, many) or the class of an expanded clone, and some rows leave it out.

v_gene,j_gene,abundance,d_gene,CDR3aa,CDR3nt
TRBV27,TRBJ1-2,.,.,CASSLSRTGPTYGYTF,TGTGCCAGCAGTTTATCCAGGACGGGTCCCACCTATGGCTACACCTTC
TRBV20-1,TRBJ2-7,.,.,CSARQGVTSEQYF,TGCAGTGCTAGACAGGGCGTCACCTCCGAGCAGTACTTC
TRBV6-5,TRBJ1-1,.,.,CASSPPTENTEAFF,TGTGCCAGCAGTCCCCCGACAGAGAACACTGAAGCTTTCTTT
TRBV2,TRBJ1-1,.,TRBD1,CASREQGSSTEAFF,TGTGCCAGCAGGGAACAGGGGTCGAGTACTGAAGCTTTCTTT
TRBV6-5,TRBJ1-2,.,TRBD1,CASTAADRNYGYTF,TGTGCCAGCACCGCCGCGGACAGGAACTATGGCTACACCTTC
TRBV11-2,TRBJ1-1,.,.,CASSFLGTANTEAFF,TGTGCCAGCAGCTTTCTCGGGACGGCCAACACTGAAGCTTTCTTT
TRBV12-3/TRBV12-4,TRBJ1-6,.,TRBD1,CASSPDGGQISLSYNSPLHF,TGTGCCAGCAGTCCGGATGGGGGACAGATCTCCCTCTCCTATAATTCACCCCTCCACTTT
TRBV7-2,TRBJ1-1,.,.,CASSLTTANTEAFF,TGTGCCAGCAGCTTAACGACAGCGAACACTGAAGCTTTCTTT
TRBV5-4,TRBJ2-2,.,TRBD1,CASSPGTASTGELFF,TGTGCCAGCAGCCCGGGGACAGCATCCACCGGGGAGCTGTTTTTT
TRBV29-1,TRBJ1-1,.,.,CSGSGYTEAFF,TGCAGCGGGTCAGGGTACACTGAAGCTTTCTTT
TRBV12-3/TRBV12-4,TRBJ1-1,.,TRBD1,CASRIPGQGTNTEAFF,TGTGCCAGCCGTATTCCGGGACAGGGGACGAACACTGAAGCTTTCTTT
TRBV18,TRBJ2-3,.,TRBD1,CASSPTGQGADTQYF,TGTGCCAGCTCACCAACCGGACAGGGGGCGGATACGCAGTATTTT
TRBV7-2,TRBJ1-2,.,TRBD1,CASSSQGASRYGYTF,TGTGCCAGCAGCTCACAGGGGGCGAGCCGGTATGGCTACACCTTC
TRBV9,TRBJ2-3,.,.,CASSVSVGATDTQYF,TGTGCCAGCAGCGTCTCAGTGGGGGCGACAGATACGCAGTATTTT
TRBV19,TRBJ2-7,.,.,CASSIGREYEQYF,TGTGCCAGTAGTATAGGGCGAGAATACGAGCAGTACTTC
TRBV9,TRBJ1-1,.,.,CASSLTTQGTSSEAFF,TGTGCCAGCAGCTTAACAACCCAGGGGACGTCGAGTGAAGCTTTCTTT
TRBV25-1,TRBJ1-1,.,TRBD1,CASSGDRGDTEAFF,TGTGCCAGCAGTGGTGACAGGGGAGACACTGAAGCTTTCTTT
TRBV11-2,TRBJ2-2,.,TRBD1,CASGRGQGAQIGELFF,TGTGCCAGCGGGAGGGGACAGGGGGCTCAAATCGGGGAGCTGTTTTTT
TRBV20-1,TRBJ2-1,.,.,CSARDLRRLVSYNEQFF,TGCAGTGCTAGAGATCTTCGGAGACTAGTCTCCTACAATGAGCAGTTCTTC
TRBV3-1,TRBJ1-1,once,TRBD1,CASSQVDREAFF,TGTGCCAGCAGCCAAGTGGACAGGGAAGCTTTCTTT
TRBV5-4,TRBJ2-2,.,.,CASSFGRLLNTGELFF,TGTGCCAGCAGTTTTGGACGCCTCCTGAACACCGGGGAGCTGTTTTTT
TRBV28,TRBJ1-2,once,.,CASSLSTRGKRNYGYTF,TGTGCCAGCAGTTTATCGACACGGGGTAAAAGGAACTATGGCTACACCTTC
TRBV20-1,TRBJ1-2,.,.,CSAQPSTTGARGYTF,TGCAGTGCCCAGCCTTCGACGACGGGGGCGCGGGGCTACACCTTC
TRBV6-2/TRBV6-3,TRBJ1-1,.,.,CASSPPMRANEAFF,TGTGCCAGCAGTCCACCTATGAGGGCCAACGAAGCTTTCTTT
TRBV6-2/TRBV6-3,TRBJ2-1,.,TRBD2,CASSKWTSGPPDEQFF,TGTGCCAGCAGTAAGTGGACTAGCGGACCCCCAGATGAGCAGTTCTTC
TRBV29-1,TRBJ1-2,few,.,CSAGREQGVVYTF,TGCAGCGCCGGCCGGGAACAGGGAGTTGTCTACACCTTC
TRBV7-2,TRBJ2-3,.,TRBD2,CASSLVGSGGTTDTQYF,TGTGCCAGCAGCTTAGTTGGCAGCGGGGGCACCACAGATACGCAGTATTTT
TRBV5-1,TRBJ1-2,.,.,CASSLEASGGYTF,TGCGCCAGCAGCTTGGAGGCGAGTGGCGGCTACACCTTC
TRBV29-1,TRBJ1-1,.,.,CSVEAPNTEAFF,TGCAGCGTTGAGGCCCCGAACACTGAAGCTTTCTTT
TRBV30,TRBJ1-5,.,TRBD1,CAWSGTGDHQPQHF,TGTGCCTGGAGTGGGACAGGGGATCATCAGCCCCAGCATTTT
TRBV5-1,TRBJ1-1,.,.,CASSYDMRSMNTEAFF,TGCGCCAGCAGCTACGACATGCGAAGCATGAACACTGAAGCTTTCTTT
TRBV18,TRBJ1-1,.,.,CASSPKQGLREAFF,TGTGCCAGCTCACCAAAACAGGGTCTAAGAGAGGCTTTCTTT
TRBV13,TRBJ2-1,.,.,CASSLDSDNEQFF,TGTGCCAGCAGCTTAGATTCCGACAATGAGCAGTTCTTC
TRBV18,TRBJ1-1,.,.,CASSPGQMNTEAFF,TGTGCCAGCTCACCTGGGCAGATGAACACTGAAGCTTTCTTT
TRBV28,TRBJ1-2,once,.,CASRPLRGPGNYGYTF,TGTGCCAGCAGACCTCTTCGGGGCCCGGGAAACTATGGCTACACCTTC
TRBV24-1,TRBJ1-4,.,TRBD1,CATSDPTGKAEKLFF,TGTGCCACCAGTGACCCGACAGGGAAAGCTGAAAAACTGTTTTTT
TRBV20-1,TRBJ1-1,.,.,CSASLGAVGTEAFF,TGCAGTGCTTCTTTGGGGGCGGTCGGCACTGAAGCTTTCTTT
TRBV27,TRBJ1-1,.,.,CASSLGTGLTEAFF,TGTGCCAGCAGTCTAGGAACGGGCCTCACTGAAGCTTTCTTT
TRBV12-3/TRBV12-4,TRBJ1-3,.,TRBD1,CASSEQGGHGNTIYF,TGTGCCAGCAGTGAACAGGGGGGGCATGGAAACACCATATATTTT
TRBV19,TRBJ1-1,.,.,CASSTYRGVTEAFF,TGTGCCAGTAGTACCTACAGAGGGGTCACTGAAGCTTTCTTT
TRBV30,TRBJ1-1,.,.,CAWSLQGFEAFF,TGTGCCTGGAGTCTCCAGGGATTTGAAGCTTTCTTT
TRBV12-3/TRBV12-4,TRBJ2-7,.,.,CASSLGQEYYEQYF,TGTGCCAGCAGTTTAGGGCAGGAATACTACGAGCAGTACTTC
TRBV7-6,TRBJ1-3,once,.,CTSSFNRVSSGNTLYF,TGTACCAGCAGCTTCAACAGGGTTAGCTCTGGAAACACCCTATATTTT
TRBV4-3,TRBJ2-1,.,.,CASSQRLAVSIDNEQFF,TGCGCCAGCAGCCAACGCTTAGCGGTATCAATAGACAATGAGCAGTTCTTC
TRBV13,TRBJ1-2,.,.,CASSPFQEQGYTF,TGTGCCAGCAGCCCCTTCCAGGAGCAAGGCTACACCTTC
TRBV19,TRBJ1-1,.,TRBD1,CASSKTGQKNTEAFF,TGTGCCAGTAGTAAGACGGGACAGAAAAACACTGAAGCTTTCTTT
TRBV7-2,TRBJ1-1,.,TRBD1,CASSRGGSGEAFF,TGTGCCAGCAGCCGAGGGGGCTCCGGTGAAGCTTTCTTT
TRBV7-3,TRBJ2-3,.,.,CASSASIEDTQYF,TGTGCCAGCAGCGCTTCGATCGAAGATACGCAGTATTTT
TRBV20-1,TRBJ1-5,.,.,CSAVDVTGSNQPQHF,TGCAGTGCCGTGGACGTGACGGGGAGCAATCAGCCCCAGCATTTT
TRBV29-1,TRBJ1-1,.,.,CSVFGIGGTEAFF,TGCAGCGTTTTTGGGATTGGTGGCACTGAAGCTTTCTTT
TRBV30,TRBJ1-1,.,.,CAWSVNRDTEAFF,TGTGCCTGGAGTGTTAACAGGGACACTGAAGCTTTCTTT
TRBV3-1,TRBJ1-1,.,.,CASSATRADTEAFF,TGTGCCAGCAGCGCTACGAGGGCAGACACTGAAGCTTTCTTT
TRBV7-2,TRBJ1-2,.,TRBD1,CASSPDRGPSYTF,TGTGCCAGCAGCCCCGACAGGGGGCCGAGCTACACCTTC